A single sample is the source of the 4 T cell receptor beta chains below, sequenced in a study of regulatory T cells in long-lasting Graves disease. Construction of TCR beta libraries relied on iRepertoire HTBI primers and on Arm-PCR targeting CDR3 regions. MiXCR, run by TCRdb on the multiplex PCR reads, gives a single entry per CDR3 protein. This sample has 400,000 to 650,000 distinct CDR3 sequences, with 15% to 20% found just once. The time point denotes: newly diagnosed GD, antithyroid drugs for less than 3 months. There was RNA extracted from PBMCs, and the TCR library was made from it. This sample was shared with a second study, whose subject was T cells in Graves' hyperthyroidism and ophthalmopathy.

The specimen comprised peripheral blood mononuclear cells (PBMCs), sampled at new diagnosis, from a patient treated with antithyroid drugs. Receptor source: a woman aged 35 to 60 with Graves disease.

The chain is built from TRBV14 and TRBJ2-7; D may be TRBD1 (5 bases). The germline V gene encodes CDR1 SGHDN and CDR2 FVKESK. V shed 6 bases and J shed 2 bases, with 11 bases lying between them. The CDR3 is 13 residues long. The CDR3: CASRISGTYEQYF. The DNA of the CDR3 is TGTGCCAGCAGAATCTCAGGGACCTACGAGCAGTACTTC.

The J gene is TRBJ1-5, the V gene TRBV15; D is perhaps TRBD1 (5 bases). Trimming removed 0 bases at V and 8 bases at J, with 11 bases between. The CDR3 is 14 amino acids. Germline V lookup: CDR1 LNHNV, CDR2 YYDKDF (reference sequence). The CDR3 is CATSRDPGGKPQHF. CDR3 DNA sequence: TGTGCCACCAGCAGAGATCCTGGGGGGAAGCCCCAGCATTTT.

This clonotype was detected many times. This chain links TRBV30 with TRBJ2-7; D is ambiguous. The germline V gene has CDR1 GTSNPN and CDR2 SVGIG (reference sequence). The CDR3 is 13 residues long. V was shortened by 3 bases and J by 2 bases, with 11 bases between the two germline ends. For the CDR3, the DNA is TGTGCCTGGAGAGCTACAAGGACCTACGAGCAGTACTTC. It translates to CAWRATRTYEQYF.

This clonotype showed up many times. The rearrangement joins TRBV2 to TRBJ2-7, with no clear D. CDR3 length equals 17 residues. The V gene lost 5 bases and the J gene lost 1 base, with 21 bases spanning the gap. Per the germline V gene, CDR1 is SNHLY and CDR2 is FYNNEI. The CDR3 here is CASSSSSADMRSYEQYF. CDR3 bases: TGTGCCAGCAGTTCCTCCTCCGCCGATATGAGGTCCTACGAGCAGTACTTC.